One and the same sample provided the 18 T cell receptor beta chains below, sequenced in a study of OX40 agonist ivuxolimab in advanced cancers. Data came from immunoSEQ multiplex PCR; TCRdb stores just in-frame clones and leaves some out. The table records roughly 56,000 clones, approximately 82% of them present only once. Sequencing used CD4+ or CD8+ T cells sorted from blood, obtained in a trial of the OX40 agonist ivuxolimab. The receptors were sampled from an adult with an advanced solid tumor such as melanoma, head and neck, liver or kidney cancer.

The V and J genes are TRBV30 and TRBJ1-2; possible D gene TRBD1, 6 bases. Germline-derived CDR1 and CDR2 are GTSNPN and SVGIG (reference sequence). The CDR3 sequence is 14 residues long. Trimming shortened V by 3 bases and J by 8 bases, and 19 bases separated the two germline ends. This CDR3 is CAWRLTGGARGYTF. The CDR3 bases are TGTGCCTGGAGGCTCACCGGGGGGGCGCGGGGCTACACCTTC.

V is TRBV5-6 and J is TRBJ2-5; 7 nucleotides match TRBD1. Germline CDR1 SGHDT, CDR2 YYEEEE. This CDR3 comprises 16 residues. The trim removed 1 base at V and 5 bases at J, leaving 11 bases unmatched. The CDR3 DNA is TGTGCCAGCAGCTTGCCCGCCGACAGGGCAGGCGAGACCCAGTACTTC. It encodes CASSLPADRAGETQYF.

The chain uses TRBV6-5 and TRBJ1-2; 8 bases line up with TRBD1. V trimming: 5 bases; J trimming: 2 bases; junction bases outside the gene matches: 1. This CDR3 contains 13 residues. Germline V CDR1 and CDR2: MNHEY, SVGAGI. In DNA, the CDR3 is TGTGCCAGCAGTAGACAGGGGAACTATGGCTACACCTTC. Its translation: CASSRQGNYGYTF.

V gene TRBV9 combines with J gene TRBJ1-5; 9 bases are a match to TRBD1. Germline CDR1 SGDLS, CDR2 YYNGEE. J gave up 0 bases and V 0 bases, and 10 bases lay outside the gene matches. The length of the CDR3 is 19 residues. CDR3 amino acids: CASSVGGQGPRYSNQPQHF. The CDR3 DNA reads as TGTGCCAGCAGCGTAGGGGGACAGGGACCTCGGTATAGCAATCAGCCCCAGCATTTT.

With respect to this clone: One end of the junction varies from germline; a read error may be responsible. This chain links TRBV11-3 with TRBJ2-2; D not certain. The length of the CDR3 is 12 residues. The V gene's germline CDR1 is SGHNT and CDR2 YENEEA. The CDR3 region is CASSLETGELFF. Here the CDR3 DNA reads TGTGCCAGCAGCCTAGAGACCGGGGAGCTGTTTTTT.

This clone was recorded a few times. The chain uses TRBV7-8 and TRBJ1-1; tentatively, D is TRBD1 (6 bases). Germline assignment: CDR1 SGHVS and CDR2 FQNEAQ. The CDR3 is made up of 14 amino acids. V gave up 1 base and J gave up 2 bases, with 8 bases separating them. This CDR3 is CASSLDRVNTEAFF. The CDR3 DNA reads TGTGCCAGCAGCTTAGACAGGGTAAACACTGAAGCTTTCTTT.

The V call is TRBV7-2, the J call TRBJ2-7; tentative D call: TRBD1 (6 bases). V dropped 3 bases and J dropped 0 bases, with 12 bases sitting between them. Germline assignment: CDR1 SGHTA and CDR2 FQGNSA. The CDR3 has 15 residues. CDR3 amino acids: CASSLTDRSSYEQYF. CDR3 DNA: TGTGCCAGCAGCTTGACCGACAGGAGCTCCTACGAGCAGTACTTC.

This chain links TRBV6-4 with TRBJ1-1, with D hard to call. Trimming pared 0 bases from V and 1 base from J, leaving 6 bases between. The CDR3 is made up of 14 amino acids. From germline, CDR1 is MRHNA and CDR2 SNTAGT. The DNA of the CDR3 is TGTGCCAGCAGTGACTCGGCTGGGAACACTGAAGCTTTCTTT. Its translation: CASSDSAGNTEAFF.

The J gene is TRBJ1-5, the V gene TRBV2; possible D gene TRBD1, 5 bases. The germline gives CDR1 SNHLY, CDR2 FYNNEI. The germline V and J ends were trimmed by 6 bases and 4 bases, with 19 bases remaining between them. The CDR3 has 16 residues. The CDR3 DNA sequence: TGTGCCAGCAGCGCAAGGGTGTTTAGGGGAAATCAGCCCCAGCATTTT. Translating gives CASSARVFRGNQPQHF.

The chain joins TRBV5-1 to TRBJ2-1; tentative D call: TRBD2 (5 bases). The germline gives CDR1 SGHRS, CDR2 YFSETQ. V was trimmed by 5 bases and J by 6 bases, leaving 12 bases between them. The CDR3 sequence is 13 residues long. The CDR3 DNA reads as TGCGCCAGCAGTTCGGACTCGCTCAATGAGCAGTTCTTC. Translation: CASSSDSLNEQFF.

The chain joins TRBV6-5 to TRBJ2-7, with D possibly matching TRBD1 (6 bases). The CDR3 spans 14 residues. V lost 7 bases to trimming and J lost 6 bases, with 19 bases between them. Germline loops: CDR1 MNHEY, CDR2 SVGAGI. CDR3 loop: CASTLPGHLVEQYF. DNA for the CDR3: TGTGCCAGCACCCTCCCGGGACACCTGGTCGAGCAGTACTTC.

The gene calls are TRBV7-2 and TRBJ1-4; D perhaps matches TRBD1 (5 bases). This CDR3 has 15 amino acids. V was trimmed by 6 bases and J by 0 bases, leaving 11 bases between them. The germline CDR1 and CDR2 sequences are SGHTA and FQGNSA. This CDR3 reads CASRGPGATNEKLFF. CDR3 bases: TGTGCCAGCAGGGGGCCGGGGGCAACTAATGAAAAACTGTTTTTT.

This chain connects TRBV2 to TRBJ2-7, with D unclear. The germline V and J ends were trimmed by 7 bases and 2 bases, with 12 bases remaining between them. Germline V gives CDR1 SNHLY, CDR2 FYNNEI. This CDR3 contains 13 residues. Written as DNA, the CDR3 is TGTGCCAGCAAGGCAGACCTCGCCTACGAGCAGTACTTC. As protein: CASKADLAYEQYF.

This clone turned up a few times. The CDR3 reads CASSRYLDTEAFF. The CDR3 bases are TGTGCCAGCTCCCGGTATTTGGACACTGAAGCTTTCTTT. The chain recombines TRBV18 with TRBJ1-1, with D unclear. V was shortened by 6 bases and J by 3 bases, with 11 bases between the two germline ends. The CDR3 length is 13 residues. Germline CDR1 and CDR2: KGHSH and LQKENI.

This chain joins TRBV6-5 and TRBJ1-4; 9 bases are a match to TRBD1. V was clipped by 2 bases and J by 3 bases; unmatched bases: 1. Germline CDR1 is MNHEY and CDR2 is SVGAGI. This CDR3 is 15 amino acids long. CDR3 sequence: CASSYGTGPNEKLFF. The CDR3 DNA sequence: TGTGCCAGCAGTTACGGGACAGGGCCTAATGAAAAACTGTTTTTT.

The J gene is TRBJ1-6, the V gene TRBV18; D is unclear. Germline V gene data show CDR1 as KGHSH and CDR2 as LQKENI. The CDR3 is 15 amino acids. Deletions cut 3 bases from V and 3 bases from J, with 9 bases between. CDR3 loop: CASSPGRNYNSPLHF. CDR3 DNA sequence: TGTGCCAGCTCACCTGGGCGGAACTATAATTCACCCCTCCACTTT.

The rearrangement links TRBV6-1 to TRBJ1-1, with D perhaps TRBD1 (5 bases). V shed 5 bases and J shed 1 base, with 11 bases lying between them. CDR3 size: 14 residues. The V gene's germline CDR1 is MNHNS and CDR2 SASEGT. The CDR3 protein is CASSSFTGNTEAFF. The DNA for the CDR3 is TGTGCCAGCAGTTCTTTTACAGGGAACACTGAAGCTTTCTTT.

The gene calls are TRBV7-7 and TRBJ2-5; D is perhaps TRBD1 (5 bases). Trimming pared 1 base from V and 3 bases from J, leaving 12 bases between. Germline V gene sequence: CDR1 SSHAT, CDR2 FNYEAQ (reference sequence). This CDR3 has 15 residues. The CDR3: CASSLGGLWEETQYF. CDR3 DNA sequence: TGTGCCAGCAGCTTAGGGGGCCTTTGGGAAGAGACCCAGTACTTC.